The 28 T cell receptor beta chains below all came from one sample that was sequenced in a study of T cell responses to AZD1222 COVID-19 vaccine. Libraries were prepared by immunoSEQ multiplex PCR; TCRdb keeps only in-frame clonotypes and omits some of them. Altogether 70,000 to 90,000 clones are present, more than 75% being singletons, with the ten largest covering about 3%. The sequenced sample was peripheral blood, obtained on day 0 of AZD1222 vaccination. The receptors shown here come from an adult in good health.

The chain carries TRBV7-2 and TRBJ1-6, with D possibly being TRBD1 (6 bases). Germline V lookup: CDR1 SGHTA, CDR2 FQGNSA. V lost 5 bases to trimming and J lost 7 bases, with 15 bases between them. CDR3 size: 15 residues. The CDR3 spells CASSLQGSKNSPLHF. In nucleotides, the CDR3 is TGTGCCAGCAGCCTACAGGGATCGAAAAATTCACCCCTCCACTTT.

The gene calls are TRBV5-1 and TRBJ2-3; 7 nucleotides line up with TRBD1. CDR3 size: 15 residues. The V gene's germline CDR1 is SGHRS and CDR2 YFSETQ. J was trimmed by 5 bases and V by 4 bases; bases with no gene match: 10. CDR3 region: CASSLDPRTGDTQYF. The CDR3 DNA reads as TGCGCCAGCAGCCTAGACCCCCGGACAGGAGATACGCAGTATTTT.

The chain employs TRBV11-2 and TRBJ1-2; no reliable D call. This CDR3 region has 14 residues. Deletions cut 1 base from V and 1 base from J, with 7 bases between. The germline V gene has CDR1 SGHAT and CDR2 FQNNGV. Written as DNA, the CDR3 is TGTGCCAGCAGCTTAGGGACGGATAACTATGGCTACACCTTC. Its protein is CASSLGTDNYGYTF.

This chain uses TRBV7-8 with TRBJ2-5; D not resolved. V was cut by 1 base and J by 1 base, with 4 bases left in between. CDR1 and CDR2 from the germline V gene are SGHVS and FQNEAQ. CDR3 length: 13 amino acids. CDR3 region: CASSLVSQETQYF. The CDR3, as DNA: TGTGCCAGCAGCTTAGTTTCCCAAGAGACCCAGTACTTC.

This chain joins TRBV2 and TRBJ2-2; D unresolved. Germline V gives CDR1 SNHLY, CDR2 FYNNEI. This CDR3 spans 15 amino acids. With 3 bases removed from V and 0 bases from J, the gap between germline ends came to 8 bases. As DNA, the CDR3 is TGTGCCAGCAGTGATCGAGCCCCGAACACCGGGGAGCTGTTTTTT. Protein sequence: CASSDRAPNTGELFF.

This clone showed up just a few times. The V and J genes are TRBV6-1 and TRBJ1-2; D not resolved. This CDR3 is built from 14 residues. V shed 3 bases and J shed 3 bases, with 11 bases lying between them. Germline V gene lookup returns CDR1 MNHNS and CDR2 SASEGT. The DNA for the CDR3 is TGTGCCAGCAGTGAGACGGGAGTGTACTATGGCTACACCTTC. Translated: CASSETGVYYGYTF.

The V gene is TRBV5-5, the J gene TRBJ2-1; no clear D. Germline loops: CDR1 SGHKS, CDR2 YYEKEE (reference sequence). The CDR3 is 15 amino acids. V dropped 0 bases and J dropped 1 base, with 8 bases sitting between them. CDR3 DNA sequence: TGTGCCAGCAGCTTGGCGGAGTTGTCCTACAATGAGCAGTTCTTC. This codes for CASSLAELSYNEQFF. Full variable domain (rest looked up from reference TRBV5-5 and TRBJ2-1): DAGVTQSPTHLIKTRGQQVTLRCSPISGHKSVSWYQQVLGQGPQFIFQYYEKEERGRGNFPDRFSARQFPNYSSELNVNALLLGDSALYLCASSLAELSYNEQFFGPGTRLTVL.

The sample holds one count of this clone. The chain is built from TRBV5-1 and TRBJ1-1; no definite D call. Germline CDR1 and CDR2: SGHRS and YFSETQ. This CDR3 region has 13 residues. V was cut by 0 bases and J by 1 base, with 4 bases left in between. The CDR3 here is CASSLAGNTEAFF. The CDR3 region has the DNA TGCGCCAGCAGCTTGGCTGGGAACACTGAAGCTTTCTTT.

The chain joins TRBV5-1 to TRBJ1-2; 7 bases line up with TRBD1. The CDR3 loop spans 14 amino acids. V lost 3 bases, J lost 3 bases, and 5 bases stayed unmatched. Looked up from germline, CDR1 is SGHRS and CDR2 is YFSETQ. The CDR3 sequence is CASSWGTGDYGYTF. The CDR3 DNA follows: TGCGCCAGCAGCTGGGGTACAGGGGACTATGGCTACACCTTC.

The chain carries TRBV5-6 and TRBJ1-5; 7 nucleotides line up with TRBD1. The CDR3 extends over 19 amino acids. The germline gives CDR1 SGHDT, CDR2 YYEEEE. V lost 4 bases and J lost 0; bases outside the gene matches: 16. CDR3: CASSQRQGPHSNSNQPQHF. The CDR3 coding sequence is TGTGCCAGCAGCCAGAGACAGGGCCCGCACTCAAATAGCAATCAGCCCCAGCATTTT.

The chain recombines TRBV5-1 with TRBJ2-7; D not resolved. Trimming took 1 base from V and 4 from J, leaving 9 bases between them. This CDR3 spans 13 amino acids. The germline CDR1 and CDR2 sequences are SGHRS and YFSETQ. Here the CDR3 reads CASSLKQAYEQYF. CDR3 nucleotide sequence: TGCGCCAGCAGCTTGAAACAAGCATACGAGCAGTACTTC.

V usage is TRBV4-1 and J usage is TRBJ2-4, with unresolved D. From germline, CDR1 is MGHRA and CDR2 YSYEKL. The V end was cut by 3 bases, the J end by 8 bases, with 17 bases between. The CDR3 covers 15 residues. The CDR3, as DNA: TGCGCCAGCAGCCAGGGATCCGCCCCTGGGGACATTCAGTACTTC. It is translated as CASSQGSAPGDIQYF.

Concerning this clone itself: A junction boundary mismatches the germline segment, possibly from a read error. The CDR3 bases are TGCGCCAGCAGTCAAGATATGGGACAGGGCCTTGGGCGACCCCAGCATTTT. It specifies CASSQDMGQGLGRPQHF. The rearrangement joins TRBV4-1 to TRBJ1-5; 9 bases agree with TRBD1. The CDR3 spans 17 residues. The germline V gene has CDR1 MGHRA and CDR2 YSYEKL.

The chain links TRBV9 to TRBJ2-1; 12 positions match TRBD2. The CDR3 runs to 17 residues. V trimming: 1 base; J trimming: 7 bases; junction bases outside the gene matches: 9. CDR1 and CDR2 from the germline V gene are SGDLS and YYNGEE. CDR3 residues: CASSVTTGLAGPNEQFF. The CDR3 DNA sequence: TGTGCCAGCAGCGTAACAACCGGACTAGCGGGGCCGAATGAGCAGTTCTTC.

The genes are TRBV6-1 and TRBJ1-2; unclear D gene. Germline assignment: CDR1 MNHNS and CDR2 SASEGT. The germline V and J ends were trimmed by 3 bases and 8 bases, with 10 bases remaining between them. There are 12 residues in the CDR3. The CDR3 nucleotides read TGTGCCAGCAGTGATTGGGGTTACGGCTACACCTTC. This translates into CASSDWGYGYTF.

V gene TRBV6-5 combines with J gene TRBJ1-3; 10 bases map to TRBD1. The CDR3 runs 14 residues. V gave up 6 bases and J gave up 6 bases; unmatched junction bases: 5. CDR1 is MNHEY and CDR2 is SVGAGI in the germline V gene. This CDR3 reads CASRPGTGANTIYF. In DNA, the CDR3 is TGTGCCAGCAGACCCGGGACAGGGGCAAACACCATATATTTT.

The V call is TRBV19, the J call TRBJ2-1; 10 nucleotides align to TRBD2. This CDR3 contains 15 residues. Germline loops: CDR1 LNHDA, CDR2 SQIVND (reference sequence). With 5 bases clipped from V and 9 bases from J, the junction kept 10 bases outside the gene matches. The CDR3 nucleotides read TGTGCCAGTAGTTCTACTAGCGGGACTGCTGGTGAGCAGTTCTTC. Encoded protein: CASSSTSGTAGEQFF.

The V call is TRBV5-1, the J call TRBJ2-7; TRBD2 aligns across 11 bases. Looked up from germline, CDR1 is SGHRS and CDR2 is YFSETQ. The length of the CDR3 is 15 residues. Trimming removed 8 bases from V and 2 bases from J; junction bases left unmatched: 9. The CDR3 DNA reads as TGCGCCAGTACCTACCTAGCGGGAGGCACCTACGAGCAGTACTTC. Translation gives CASTYLAGGTYEQYF. Together with reference TRBV5-1 and TRBJ2-7, the CDR3 gives the full variable domain: KAGVTQTPRYLIKTRGQQVTLSCSPISGHRSVSWYQQTPGQGLQFLFEYFSETQRNKGNFPGRFSGRQFSNSRSEMNVSTLELGDSALYLCASTYLAGGTYEQYFGPGTRLTVT.

This clone was observed a handful of times. V and J are TRBV7-9 and TRBJ1-2, with 8 bases lining up with TRBD1. The germline V gene encodes CDR1 SEHNR and CDR2 FQNEAQ (reference sequence). Trimming at V came to 4 bases and at J to 4 bases, leaving 14 bases not matched to a gene. The CDR3 runs 17 residues. CDR3 in amino acids: CASSWSGTGVFFYGYTF. The CDR3 DNA reads TGTGCCAGCAGCTGGTCCGGGACAGGAGTTTTCTTCTATGGCTACACCTTC.

V gene TRBV30 combines with J gene TRBJ2-1, with D uncertain. Trimming left V 1 base short and J 13 bases short, with 14 bases between. This CDR3 spans 12 amino acids. Looked up from germline, CDR1 is GTSNPN and CDR2 is SVGIG (reference sequence). CDR3 sequence: CAWSATPGGQFF. CDR3 nucleotides: TGTGCCTGGAGTGCCACCCCGGGTGGACAGTTCTTC.

This chain joins TRBV10-3 and TRBJ1-5; TRBD1 matches 7 bases. The germline V gene encodes CDR1 ENHRY and CDR2 SYGVKD. J lost 9 bases, V lost 10 bases, and 12 bases had no gene match. The CDR3 runs 13 residues. CDR3 sequence reads: CATTDLGDRPQHF. As DNA, the CDR3 is TGTGCCACGACGGACTTGGGGGACAGGCCCCAGCATTTT.

The chain links TRBV29-1 to TRBJ1-4; TRBD1 aligns across 11 bases. CDR3 size: 15 residues. The germline V gene encodes CDR1 SQVTM and CDR2 ANQGSEA. The trim removed 4 bases at V and 8 bases at J, leaving 9 bases unmatched. The CDR3 DNA reads as TGCAGCGTTGCCACCACCGGGACAGGGGGGGAAAAACTGTTTTTT. Its protein product is CSVATTGTGGEKLFF.

The chain carries TRBV28 and TRBJ1-6; 8 positions match TRBD1. CDR1 and CDR2 from the germline V gene are MDHEN and SYDVKM. This CDR3 contains 15 residues. V gave up 5 bases and J gave up 6 bases; unmatched junction bases: 6. In DNA, the CDR3 is TGTGCCAGCAGTCCCGGGGACAGGCCTAATTCACCCCTCCACTTT. This gives the protein CASSPGDRPNSPLHF. The entire variable domain, with the rest obtained from reference TRBV28 and TRBJ1-6, is as follows: DVKVTQSSRYLVKRTGEKVFLECVQDMDHENMFWYRQDPGLGLRLIYFSYDVKMKEKGDIPEGYSVSREKKERFSLILESASTNQTSMYLCASSPGDRPNSPLHFGNGTRLTVT.

A note on this clone: Other nucleotide sequences from this sample produce the same CDR3. The chain carries TRBV7-3 and TRBJ1-1; weak D call: TRBD1 (5 bases). The CDR3 is 13 amino acids. CDR1 is SGHTA and CDR2 is FQGTGA in the germline V gene. V lost 6 bases, J lost 2 bases, and 10 bases lay in between. CDR3 sequence (DNA): TGTGCCAGCAGTCGGGACCCCAACACTGAAGCTTTCTTT. Translating it yields CASSRDPNTEAFF.

This clone was detected once. The chain carries TRBV10-3 and TRBJ1-5, with D unclear. The germline V gene has CDR1 ENHRY and CDR2 SYGVKD. With 0 bases removed from V and 6 bases from J, the gap between germline ends came to 6 bases. The CDR3 runs 13 residues. CDR3 nucleotides: TGTGCCATCAGTGAGTCGGGCGGTCAGCCCCAGCATTTT. It is translated as CAISESGGQPQHF.

The table lists this clone with a count of one. This chain connects TRBV27 to TRBJ2-7; TRBD1 aligns across 8 bases. The ends lost 5 bases at V and 7 bases at J; junction bases unmatched: 4. There are 12 residues in the CDR3. Germline CDR1 and CDR2: MNHEY and SMNVEV (reference sequence). CDR3 protein: CASSQGAREQYF. The DNA for the CDR3 is TGTGCCAGCAGTCAGGGGGCGCGGGAGCAGTACTTC.

The V gene is TRBV2, the J gene TRBJ2-3, with no clear D. The germline V gene encodes CDR1 SNHLY and CDR2 FYNNEI. This CDR3 spans 14 amino acids. The ends were cut back, 1 base at V and 2 bases at J, with 7 bases in the middle. The CDR3 loop reads CASSEGGYTDTQYF. The CDR3 DNA sequence: TGTGCCAGCAGTGAAGGGGGATACACAGATACGCAGTATTTT.

This chain uses TRBV6-5 with TRBJ1-1, with D tentatively TRBD1 (6 bases). The germline V gene has CDR1 MNHEY and CDR2 SVGAGI. The CDR3 extends over 14 amino acids. Trimming removed 6 bases from V and 0 bases from J, with 11 bases in between. CDR3 region: CASSHGQMNTEAFF. The DNA of the CDR3 is TGTGCCAGCAGCCACGGACAGATGAACACTGAAGCTTTCTTT.